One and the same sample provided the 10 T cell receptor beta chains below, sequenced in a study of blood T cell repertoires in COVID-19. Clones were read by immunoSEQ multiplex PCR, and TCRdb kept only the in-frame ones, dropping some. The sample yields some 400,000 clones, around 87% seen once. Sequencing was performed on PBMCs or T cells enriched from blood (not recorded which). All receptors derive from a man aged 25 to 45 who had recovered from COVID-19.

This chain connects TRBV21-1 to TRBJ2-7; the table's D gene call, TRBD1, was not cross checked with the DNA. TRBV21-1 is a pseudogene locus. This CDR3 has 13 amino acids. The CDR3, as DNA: TGTGCCAGCGGAGGGACAGGGACCCACGAGCAGTACTTC. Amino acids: CASGGTGTHEQYF.

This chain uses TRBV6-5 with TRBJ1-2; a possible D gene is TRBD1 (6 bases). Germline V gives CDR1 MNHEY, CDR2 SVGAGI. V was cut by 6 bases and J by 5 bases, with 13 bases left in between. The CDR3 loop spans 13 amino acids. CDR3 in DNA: TGTGCCAGCAGAAACGGGACAATTTATGGCTACACCTTC. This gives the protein CASRNGTIYGYTF.

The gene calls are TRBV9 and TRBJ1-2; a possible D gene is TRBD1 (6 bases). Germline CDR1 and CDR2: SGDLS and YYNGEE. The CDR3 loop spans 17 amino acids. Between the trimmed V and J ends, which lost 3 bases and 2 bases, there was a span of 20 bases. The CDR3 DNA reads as TGTGCCAGCAGCGCCGAGGCACAGGGCCGGGGAAACTATGGCTACACCTTC. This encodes CASSAEAQGRGNYGYTF.

The CDR3 bases are TGTGCCAGCAGCGTAGAGCCGGGGTCCAACATTCAGTACTTC. Amino acid sequence: CASSVEPGSNIQYF. This chain connects TRBV9 to TRBJ2-4; D might be TRBD2 (5 bases). Germline lookup yields CDR1 SGDLS and CDR2 YYNGEE. Between the trimmed V and J ends, which lost 0 bases and 7 bases, there was a span of 11 bases. CDR3 length equals 14 residues.

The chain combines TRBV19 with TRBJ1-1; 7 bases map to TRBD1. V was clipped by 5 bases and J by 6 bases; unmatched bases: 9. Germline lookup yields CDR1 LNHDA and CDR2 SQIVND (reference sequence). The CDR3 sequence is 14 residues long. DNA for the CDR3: TGTGCCAGTAGTCCACACACAGGGGACCCTGAAGCTTTCTTT. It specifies CASSPHTGDPEAFF.

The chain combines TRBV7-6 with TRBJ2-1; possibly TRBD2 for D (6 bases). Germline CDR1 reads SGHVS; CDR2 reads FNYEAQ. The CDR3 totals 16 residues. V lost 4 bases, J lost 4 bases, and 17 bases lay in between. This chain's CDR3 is CASSSKVAGIYNEQFF. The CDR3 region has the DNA TGTGCCAGCAGCTCAAAGGTGGCGGGGATTTACAATGAGCAGTTCTTC. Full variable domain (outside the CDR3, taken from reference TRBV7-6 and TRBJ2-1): GAGVSQSPRYKVTKRGQDVALRCDPISGHVSLYWYRQALGQGPEFLTYFNYEAQQDKSGLPNDRFSAERPEGSISTLTIQRTEQRDSAMYRCASSSKVAGIYNEQFFGPGTRLTVL.

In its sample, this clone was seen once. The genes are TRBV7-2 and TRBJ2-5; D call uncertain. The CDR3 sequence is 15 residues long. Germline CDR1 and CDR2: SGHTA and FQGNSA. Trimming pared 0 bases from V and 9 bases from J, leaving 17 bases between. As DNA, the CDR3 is TGTGCCAGCAGCTTAGCCTGGGCATCATCGAATGCCCAGTACTTC. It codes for CASSLAWASSNAQYF. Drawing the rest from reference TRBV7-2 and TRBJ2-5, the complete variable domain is GAGVSQSPSNKVTEKGKDVELRCDPISGHTALYWYRQSLGQGLEFLIYFQGNSAPDKSGLPSDRFSAERTGGSVSTLTIQRTQQEDSAVYLCASSLAWASSNAQYFGPGTRLLVL.

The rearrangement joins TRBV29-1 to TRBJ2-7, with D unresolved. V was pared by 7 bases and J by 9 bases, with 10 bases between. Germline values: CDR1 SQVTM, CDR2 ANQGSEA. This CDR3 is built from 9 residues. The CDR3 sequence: CSATQVQYF. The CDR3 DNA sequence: TGCAGCGCGACTCAGGTGCAGTACTTC.

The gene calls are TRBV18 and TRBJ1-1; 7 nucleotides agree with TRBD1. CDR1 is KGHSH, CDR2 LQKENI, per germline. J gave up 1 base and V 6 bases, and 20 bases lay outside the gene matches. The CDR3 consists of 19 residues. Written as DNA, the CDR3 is TGTGCCAGCTCTTCAACCTTCGTGGGACAGATCTCTCGGAACACTGAAGCTTTCTTT. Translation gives CASSSTFVGQISRNTEAFF.

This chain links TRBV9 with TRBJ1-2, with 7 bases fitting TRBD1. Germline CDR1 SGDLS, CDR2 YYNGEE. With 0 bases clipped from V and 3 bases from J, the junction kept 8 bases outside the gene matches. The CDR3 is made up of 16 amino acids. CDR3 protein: CASSVARLGQHYGYTF. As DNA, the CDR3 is TGTGCCAGCAGCGTAGCTAGATTGGGACAGCACTATGGCTACACCTTC.